This TCR beta chain is drawn from a study of blood T cell repertoires in COVID-19. About the study: Researchers got acute and convalescent COVID-19 samples from the United States, Italy and Spain.

Per germline, CDR1 GTSNPN and CDR2 SVGIG (reference sequence). The CDR3 is 14 amino acids. The V segment lost 1 base and the J segment 10 bases; nucleotides outside the gene matches: 6. Original handling: Reference gene primer amplification in the assay estimated nucleated cell counts. Libraries were prepared by immunoSEQ multiplex PCR; TCRdb keeps only in-frame clonotypes and omits some of them. The V and J calls and clone size were taken over from that table, and D and trimming were inferred from the DNA. The sample has hundreds of thousands of clones, approximately 90% seen once; the top ten hold approximately 1.5%. This clone was seen more than once but under ten times.

This receptor was identified in a woman aged 30 to 39 with active or convalescent COVID-19. This chain links TRBV30 with TRBJ1-6; 8 bases line up with TRBD1. The material sequenced was peripheral blood. CDR3 protein: CAWSDGTGLSPLHF. DNA for the CDR3: TGTGCCTGGAGTGACGGGACAGGACTGTCACCCCTCCACTTT.